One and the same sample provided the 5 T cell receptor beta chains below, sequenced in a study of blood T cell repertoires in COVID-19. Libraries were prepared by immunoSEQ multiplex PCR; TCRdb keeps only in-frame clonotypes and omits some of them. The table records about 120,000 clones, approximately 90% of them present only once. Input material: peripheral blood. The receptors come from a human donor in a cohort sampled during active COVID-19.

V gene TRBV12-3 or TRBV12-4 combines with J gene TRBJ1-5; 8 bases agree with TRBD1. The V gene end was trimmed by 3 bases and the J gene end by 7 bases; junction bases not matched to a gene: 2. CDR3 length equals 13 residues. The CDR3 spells CASSFGQGQPQHF. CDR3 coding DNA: TGTGCCAGCAGTTTCGGACAGGGCCAGCCCCAGCATTTT.

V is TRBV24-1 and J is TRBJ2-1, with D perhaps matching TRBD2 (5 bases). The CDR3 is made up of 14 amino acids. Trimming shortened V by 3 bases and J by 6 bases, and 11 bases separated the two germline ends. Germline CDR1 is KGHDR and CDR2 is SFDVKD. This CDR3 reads CATSDLEGRNEQFF. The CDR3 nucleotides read TGTGCCACCAGTGATCTTGAGGGCCGCAATGAGCAGTTCTTC.

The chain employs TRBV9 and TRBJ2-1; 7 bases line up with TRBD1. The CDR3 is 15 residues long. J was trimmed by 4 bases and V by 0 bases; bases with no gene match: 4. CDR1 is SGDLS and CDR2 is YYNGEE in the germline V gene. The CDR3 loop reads CASSVEGGPYNEQFF. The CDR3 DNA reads TGTGCCAGCAGCGTAGAAGGGGGCCCTTACAATGAGCAGTTCTTC.

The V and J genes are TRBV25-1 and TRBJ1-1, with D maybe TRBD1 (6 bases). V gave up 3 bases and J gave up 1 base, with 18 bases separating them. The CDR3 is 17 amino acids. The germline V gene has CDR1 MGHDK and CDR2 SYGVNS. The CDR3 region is CASSESRLGQPNTEAFF. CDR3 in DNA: TGTGCCAGCAGTGAGTCTCGGCTGGGACAACCGAACACTGAAGCTTTCTTT.

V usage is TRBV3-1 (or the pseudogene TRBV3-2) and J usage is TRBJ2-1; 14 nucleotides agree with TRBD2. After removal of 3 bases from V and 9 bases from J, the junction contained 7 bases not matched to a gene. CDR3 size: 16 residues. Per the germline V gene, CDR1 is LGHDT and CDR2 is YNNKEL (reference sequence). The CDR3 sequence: CASSQGGTSGSGEQFF. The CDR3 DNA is TGTGCCAGCAGCCAGGGAGGGACTAGCGGGAGTGGTGAGCAGTTCTTC.